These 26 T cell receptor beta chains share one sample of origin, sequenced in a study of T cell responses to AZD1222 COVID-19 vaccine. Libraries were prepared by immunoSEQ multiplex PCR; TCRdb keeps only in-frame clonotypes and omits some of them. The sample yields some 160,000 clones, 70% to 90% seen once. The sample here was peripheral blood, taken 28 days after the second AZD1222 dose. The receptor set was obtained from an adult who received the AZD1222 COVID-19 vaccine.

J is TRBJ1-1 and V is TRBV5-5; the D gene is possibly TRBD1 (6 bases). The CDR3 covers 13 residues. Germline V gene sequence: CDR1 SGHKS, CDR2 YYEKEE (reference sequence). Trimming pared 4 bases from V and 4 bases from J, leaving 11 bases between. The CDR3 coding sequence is TGTGCCAGCAGCATAACAGGGACCACTGAAGCTTTCTTT. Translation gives CASSITGTTEAFF.

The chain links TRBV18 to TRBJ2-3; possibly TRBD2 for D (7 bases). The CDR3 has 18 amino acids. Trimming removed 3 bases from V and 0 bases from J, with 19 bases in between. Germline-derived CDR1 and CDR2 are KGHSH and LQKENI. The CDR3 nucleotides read TGTGCCAGCTCACCTCCCGGGGGGCGGGGTGCTAGCACAGATACGCAGTATTTT. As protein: CASSPPGGRGASTDTQYF.

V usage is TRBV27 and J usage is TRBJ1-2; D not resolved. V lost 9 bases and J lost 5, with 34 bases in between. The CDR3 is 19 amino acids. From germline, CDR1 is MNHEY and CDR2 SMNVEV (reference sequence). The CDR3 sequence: CASSMSAALTMAVGYGYTF. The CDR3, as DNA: TGTGCCAGTTCGATGTCGGCAGCACTAACTATGGCCGTGGGGTATGGCTACACCTTC.

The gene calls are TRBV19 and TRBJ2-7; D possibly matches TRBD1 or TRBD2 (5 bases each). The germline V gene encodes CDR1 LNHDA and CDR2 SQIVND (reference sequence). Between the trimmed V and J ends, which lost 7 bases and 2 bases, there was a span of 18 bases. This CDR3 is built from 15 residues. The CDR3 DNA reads TGTGCCAGTACCCTCAGGGCAGAGGGAACCTACGAGCAGTACTTC. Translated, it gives CASTLRAEGTYEQYF.

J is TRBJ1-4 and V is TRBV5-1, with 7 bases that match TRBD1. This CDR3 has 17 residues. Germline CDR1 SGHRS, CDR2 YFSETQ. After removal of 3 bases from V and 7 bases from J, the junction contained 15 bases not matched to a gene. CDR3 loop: CASSYGRDRYLGEKLFF. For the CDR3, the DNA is TGCGCCAGCAGCTACGGCCGGGACAGATATTTAGGTGAAAAACTGTTTTTT.

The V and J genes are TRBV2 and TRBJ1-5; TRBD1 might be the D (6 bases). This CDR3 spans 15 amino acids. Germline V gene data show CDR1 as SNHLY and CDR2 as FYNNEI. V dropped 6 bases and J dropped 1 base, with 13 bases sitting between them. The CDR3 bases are TGTGCCAGCAGCTTGACAGGCCAGAGCAATCAGCCCCAGCATTTT. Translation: CASSLTGQSNQPQHF.

The CDR3 is CASSISAGKNYGYTF. The CDR3 nucleotides are TGTGCCAGTAGTATTTCAGCCGGTAAGAACTATGGCTACACCTTC. The chain has TRBV19 and TRBJ1-2; no clear D. Per germline, CDR1 LNHDA and CDR2 SQIVND (reference sequence). The V gene lost 3 bases and the J gene lost 2 bases, with 13 bases spanning the gap. CDR3 length: 15 amino acids.

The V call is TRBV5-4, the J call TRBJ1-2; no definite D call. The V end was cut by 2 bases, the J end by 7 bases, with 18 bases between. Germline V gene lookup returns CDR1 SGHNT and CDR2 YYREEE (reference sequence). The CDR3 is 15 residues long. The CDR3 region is CASSFETRRVSGYTF. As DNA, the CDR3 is TGTGCCAGCAGCTTTGAAACCAGGCGGGTATCTGGCTACACCTTC.

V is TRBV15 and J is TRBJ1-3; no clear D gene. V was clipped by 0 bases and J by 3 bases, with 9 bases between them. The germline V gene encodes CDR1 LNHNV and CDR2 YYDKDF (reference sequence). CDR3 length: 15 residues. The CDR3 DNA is TGTGCCACCAGCAGAGATCCCGGCGGTGGAAACACCATATATTTT. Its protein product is CATSRDPGGGNTIYF.

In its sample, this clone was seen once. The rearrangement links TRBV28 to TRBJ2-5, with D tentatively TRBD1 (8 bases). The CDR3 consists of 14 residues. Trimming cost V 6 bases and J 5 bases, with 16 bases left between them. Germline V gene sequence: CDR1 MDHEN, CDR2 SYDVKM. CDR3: CASRPTGEGETQYF. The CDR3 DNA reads TGTGCCAGCAGGCCGACAGGGGAGGGGGAGACCCAGTACTTC.

The CDR3 region has the DNA TGTGCCAGCAGCCCGGACAGGGGGCGAAATGAGCAGTTCTTC. This sequence encodes CASSPDRGRNEQFF. This chain joins TRBV7-7 and TRBJ2-1; 11 bases are shared with TRBD1. J gave up 7 bases and V 5 bases, and 4 bases lay outside the gene matches. The V gene's germline CDR1 is SSHAT and CDR2 FNYEAQ (reference sequence). This CDR3 spans 14 amino acids.

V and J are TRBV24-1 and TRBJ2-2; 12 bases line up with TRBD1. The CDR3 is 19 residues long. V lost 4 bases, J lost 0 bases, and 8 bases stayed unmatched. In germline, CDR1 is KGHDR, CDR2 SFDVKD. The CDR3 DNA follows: TGTGCCACCAGTGACGCACCGGGACAGGGGGCGGCGAACACCGGGGAGCTGTTTTTT. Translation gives CATSDAPGQGAANTGELFF.

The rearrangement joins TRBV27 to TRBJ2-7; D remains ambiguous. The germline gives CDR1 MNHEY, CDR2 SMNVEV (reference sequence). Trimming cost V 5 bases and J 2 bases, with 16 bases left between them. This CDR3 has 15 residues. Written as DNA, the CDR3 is TGTGCCAGCAGTCCCGAGACACAGCAAGCCTACGAGCAGTACTTC. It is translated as CASSPETQQAYEQYF.

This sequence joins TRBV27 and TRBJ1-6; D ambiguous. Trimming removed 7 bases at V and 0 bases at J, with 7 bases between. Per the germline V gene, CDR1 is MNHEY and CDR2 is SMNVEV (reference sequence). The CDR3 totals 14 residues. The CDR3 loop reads CASTLSSYNSPLHF. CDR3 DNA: TGTGCCAGCACTCTCAGCTCCTATAATTCACCCCTCCACTTT.

DNA for the CDR3: TGTGCCAGCTCAAGCCGGGGGTCCTACAATGAGCAGTTCTTC. The encoded protein is CASSSRGSYNEQFF. The chain is built from TRBV18 and TRBJ2-1, with D perhaps TRBD2 (6 bases). Germline V CDR1 and CDR2: KGHSH, LQKENI. Trimming took 5 bases from V and 1 from J, leaving 9 bases between them. The CDR3 has 14 amino acids.

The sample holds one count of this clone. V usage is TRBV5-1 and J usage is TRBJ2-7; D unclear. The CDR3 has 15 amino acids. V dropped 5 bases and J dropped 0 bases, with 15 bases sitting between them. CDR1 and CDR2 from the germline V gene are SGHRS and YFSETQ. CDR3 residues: CASSLLVASSYEQYF. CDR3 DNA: TGCGCCAGCAGTTTGCTGGTGGCGAGCTCCTACGAGCAGTACTTC.

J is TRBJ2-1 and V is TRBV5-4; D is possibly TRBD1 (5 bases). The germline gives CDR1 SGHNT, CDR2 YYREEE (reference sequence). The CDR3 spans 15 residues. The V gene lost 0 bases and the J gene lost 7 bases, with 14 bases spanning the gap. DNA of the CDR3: TGTGCCAGCAGCTTGGTAGGTGGCAGGGCTAATGAGCAGTTCTTC. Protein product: CASSLVGGRANEQFF.

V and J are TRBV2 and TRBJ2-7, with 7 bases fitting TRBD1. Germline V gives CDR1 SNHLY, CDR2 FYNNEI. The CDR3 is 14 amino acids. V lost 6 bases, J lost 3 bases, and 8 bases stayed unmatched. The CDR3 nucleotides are TGTGCCAGCAGCCTAACAGGGGCCAGCTACGAGCAGTACTTC. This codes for CASSLTGASYEQYF.

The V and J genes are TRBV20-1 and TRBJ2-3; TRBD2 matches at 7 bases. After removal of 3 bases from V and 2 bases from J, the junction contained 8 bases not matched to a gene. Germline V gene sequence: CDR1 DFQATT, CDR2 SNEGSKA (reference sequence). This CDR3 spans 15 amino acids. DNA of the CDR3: TGCAGTGCTAGTCTTCGAAGCGGGGACACAGATACGCAGTATTTT. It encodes CSASLRSGDTDTQYF.

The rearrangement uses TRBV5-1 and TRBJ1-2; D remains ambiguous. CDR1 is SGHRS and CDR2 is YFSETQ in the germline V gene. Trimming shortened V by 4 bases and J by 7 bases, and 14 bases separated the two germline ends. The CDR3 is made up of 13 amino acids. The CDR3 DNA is TGCGCCAGCAGCCCCGGCCCCCTCGGTGGCTACACCTTC. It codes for CASSPGPLGGYTF.

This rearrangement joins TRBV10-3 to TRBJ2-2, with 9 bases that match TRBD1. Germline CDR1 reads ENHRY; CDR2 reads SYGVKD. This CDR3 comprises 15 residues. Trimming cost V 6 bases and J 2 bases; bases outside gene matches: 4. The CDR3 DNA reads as TGTGCCATCAGACCGGGACAGGGAAACACCGGGGAGCTGTTTTTT. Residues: CAIRPGQGNTGELFF.

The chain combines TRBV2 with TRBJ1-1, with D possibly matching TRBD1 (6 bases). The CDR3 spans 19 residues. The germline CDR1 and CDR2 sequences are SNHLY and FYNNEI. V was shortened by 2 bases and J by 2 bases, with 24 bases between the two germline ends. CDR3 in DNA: TGTGCCAGCAGTGAAAGGCTAATAACGGCGGGGGCTGCCAACACTGAAGCTTTCTTT. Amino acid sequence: CASSERLITAGAANTEAFF.

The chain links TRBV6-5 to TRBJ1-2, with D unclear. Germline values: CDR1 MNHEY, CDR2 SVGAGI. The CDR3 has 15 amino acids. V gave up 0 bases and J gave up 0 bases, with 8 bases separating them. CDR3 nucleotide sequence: TGTGCCAGCAGTTACTCGAAGGCGGCTAACTATGGCTACACCTTC. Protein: CASSYSKAANYGYTF.

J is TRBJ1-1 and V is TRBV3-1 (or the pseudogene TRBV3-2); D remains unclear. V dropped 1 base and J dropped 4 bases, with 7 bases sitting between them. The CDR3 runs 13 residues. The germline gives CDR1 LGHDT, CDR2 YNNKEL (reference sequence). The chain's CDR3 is CASSQAWSTEAFF. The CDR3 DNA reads TGTGCCAGCAGCCAAGCTTGGAGCACTGAAGCTTTCTTT.

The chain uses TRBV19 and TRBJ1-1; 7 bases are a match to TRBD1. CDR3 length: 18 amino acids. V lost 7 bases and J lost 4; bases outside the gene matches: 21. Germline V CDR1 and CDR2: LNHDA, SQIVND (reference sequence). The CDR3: CASKPLPSPQGDGTEAFF. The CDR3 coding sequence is TGTGCCAGTAAACCCCTCCCGTCACCCCAGGGGGACGGCACTGAAGCTTTCTTT.

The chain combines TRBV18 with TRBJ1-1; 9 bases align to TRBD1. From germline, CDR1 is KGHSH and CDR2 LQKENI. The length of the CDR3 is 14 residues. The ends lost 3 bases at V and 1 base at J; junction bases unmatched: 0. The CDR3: CASSPGQGNTEAFF. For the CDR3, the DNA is TGTGCCAGCTCACCGGGACAGGGGAACACTGAAGCTTTCTTT.